This paragraph covers one TCR beta chain sequence. The antigen remains undetermined. Sequencing used immunoSEQ multiplex PCR; TCRdb keeps in-frame clones, though not all of them. The table has tens of thousands of clones, around 82% seen once. These data come from a study of a mutant IDH1 vaccine in newly diagnosed glioma. Background on the study: Patients arrived already treated with radiotherapy, temozolomide, or both, most having had both. Whole-study results and caveats: Pseudoprogression looked unconnected to shifts in top peripheral T cell clonotypes.

There are 17 residues in the CDR3. V was shortened by 0 bases and J by 4 bases, with 13 bases between the two germline ends. Germline lookup yields CDR1 LGHNA and CDR2 YSLEER. The time point denotes: week 35, safety follow-up. Each dose delivered 300 ug of mutant IDH1 20-mer peptide subcutaneously with imiquimod. The sequences come from PBMCs, collected from a glioma patient whose treatment included an IDH1 peptide vaccine. The rearrangement joins TRBV4-3 to TRBJ1-6; D unclear. The sequence derives from a young man with glioma. The CDR3 DNA follows: TGCGCCAGCAGCCAAGACCCTCCGCAAGTTTATAATTCACCCCTCCACTTT. Translation: CASSQDPPQVYNSPLHF.